This T cell receptor beta chain comes out of a study of early T cells in non-severe SARS-CoV-2 infection. Study summary: Chains were unpaired, as sequencing was done on bulk RNA from unsorted whole blood. The study's findings and limits: CD4 and private specificities were missed by VDJdb matching, which favored anti-spike CD8 responses.

Remarks on this clonotype: The antigen is undetermined.

Individual cDNA molecules each received unique molecular identifiers attached to them. In TCRdb, the 5' RACE reads were re-called with MiXCR into one record per CDR3 protein. The data show 45,000 or so distinct CDR3 sequences, 4% to 4.5% seen once. Input material: whole blood. The source of this sequence is an adult who was a healthcare worker with PCR-confirmed SARS-CoV-2 infection or an uninfected control (not recorded which).

The CDR3, as DNA: TGCAGTGCTCCACGGGCAGGCTACGGGGATACGCAGTATTTT. This sequence encodes CSAPRAGYGDTQYF. The V and J genes are TRBV20-1 and TRBJ2-3; no definite D call. Trimming pared 5 bases from V and 6 bases from J, leaving 18 bases between. Germline CDR1 reads DFQATT; CDR2 reads SNEGSKA (reference sequence). The CDR3 loop spans 14 amino acids.